Listed here are 26 T cell receptor beta chains from one sample, sequenced in a study of shared clonotypes between healthy human individuals. Only in-frame clones appear in the TCRdb table, and some are missing; sequencing was by immunoSEQ multiplex PCR. The sample has 2 million to 2.5 million clones; over 85% are singletons. Sequencing used naive CD4+ T cells from PBMCs. The subset was: CD45RA+ positively selected. The receptors originated from a man between 18 and 29 years old in good health. Some clones in this sample may be carry-over from other donors' samples.

This clone was detected only a few times. This chain uses TRBV2 with TRBJ1-2, with a weak D call TRBD1 (5 bases). V was pared by 9 bases and J by 6 bases, with 8 bases between. The CDR3 runs 10 residues. CDR1 SNHLY and CDR2 FYNNEI come from the germline V gene. The CDR3 protein is CAREGHGYTF. The CDR3 nucleotides are TGTGCCAGAGAGGGGCATGGCTACACCTTC.

This chain uses TRBV27 with TRBJ1-2; D may be TRBD1 (5 bases). Germline CDR1 is MNHEY and CDR2 is SMNVEV (reference sequence). The CDR3 sequence is 13 residues long. V was shortened by 10 bases and J by 2 bases, with 14 bases between the two germline ends. CDR3 DNA sequence: TGTGCCACCAAAAACGGGGGGAACTATGGCTACACCTTC. Protein product: CATKNGGNYGYTF.

V gene TRBV18 combines with J gene TRBJ1-2; the D is unclear. This CDR3 has 13 amino acids. The germline V gene has CDR1 KGHSH and CDR2 LQKENI. Trimming cost V 2 bases and J 4 bases, with 8 bases left between them. The CDR3 is CASSPADFYGYTF. Here the CDR3 DNA reads TGTGCCAGCTCACCAGCCGACTTCTATGGCTACACCTTC. The full variable domain, in which reference TRBV18 and TRBJ1-2 provide the parts outside the CDR3, is NAGVMQNPRHLVRRRGQEARLRCSPMKGHSHVYWYRQLPEEGLKFMVYLQKENIIDESGMPKERFSAEFPKEGPSILRIQQVVRGDSAAYFCASSPADFYGYTFGSGTRLTVV.

Concerning this clone: This sample also contains other DNA sequences that code for the same CDR3. CDR3 in DNA: TGTGCCAGCAGGGCTAGCGGGAGCACAGATACGCAGTATTTT. Its translation: CASRASGSTDTQYF. The chain carries TRBV2 and TRBJ2-3; 8 nucleotides agree with TRBD2. CDR1 and CDR2 from the germline V gene are SNHLY and FYNNEI. The V gene end was trimmed by 6 bases and the J gene end by 0 bases; junction bases not matched to a gene: 2. The CDR3 length is 14 residues.

This clone has just a few counts. The chain couples TRBV27 to TRBJ1-1; the D is unclear. CDR1 and CDR2 from the germline V gene are MNHEY and SMNVEV (reference sequence). The V gene lost 5 bases and the J gene lost 7 bases, with 20 bases spanning the gap. This CDR3 spans 15 amino acids. The CDR3 protein is CASSRGERGVIEAFF. CDR3 DNA sequence: TGTGCCAGCAGTCGAGGAGAGCGGGGTGTTATTGAAGCTTTCTTT.

The chain carries TRBV4-2 and TRBJ1-5, with D unclear. The V gene lost 0 bases and the J gene lost 6 bases, with 12 bases spanning the gap. Per germline, CDR1 LGHNA and CDR2 YNFKEQ. The CDR3 length is 15 residues. The CDR3 loop reads CASSQDVGFLQPQHF. In DNA, the CDR3 is TGTGCCAGCAGCCAAGATGTAGGTTTTCTTCAGCCCCAGCATTTT.

In its sample, this clone was seen once. The chain links TRBV5-1 to TRBJ1-6, with no clear D. The V gene lost 4 bases and the J gene lost 6 bases, with 8 bases spanning the gap. The CDR3 totals 13 residues. Germline loops: CDR1 SGHRS, CDR2 YFSETQ. The CDR3 DNA follows: TGCGCCAGCAGCGAGGGTAGTAATTCACCCCTCCACTTT. Translation: CASSEGSNSPLHF.

The rearrangement links TRBV5-1 to TRBJ2-3; D is perhaps TRBD1 or TRBD2 (5 bases each). Trimming cost V 0 bases and J 5 bases, with 16 bases left between them. Germline V gene data show CDR1 as SGHRS and CDR2 as YFSETQ. The CDR3 has 16 amino acids. The CDR3, as DNA: TGCGCCAGCAGCTTGGGAGGGGACCCTGTAAAAGATACGCAGTATTTT. Translation: CASSLGGDPVKDTQYF.

This chain joins TRBV9 and TRBJ2-1; 9 bases are shared with TRBD2. The CDR3 is 17 amino acids. V gave up 2 bases and J gave up 6 bases; unmatched junction bases: 12. In germline, CDR1 is SGDLS, CDR2 YYNGEE. This CDR3 reads CASSVREGTAGGNEQFF. In nucleotides, the CDR3 is TGTGCCAGCAGCGTCCGAGAGGGGACAGCGGGAGGCAATGAGCAGTTCTTC.

V gene TRBV6-5 combines with J gene TRBJ1-2, with D possibly being TRBD1 (5 bases). The germline V gene encodes CDR1 MNHEY and CDR2 SVGAGI. Trimming cost V 2 bases and J 5 bases, with 18 bases left between them. The length of the CDR3 is 16 residues. The CDR3 here is CASSYTSGPLPYGYTF. CDR3 nucleotides: TGTGCCAGCAGTTACACTTCAGGGCCCCTACCTTATGGCTACACCTTC.

The V gene is TRBV6-1, the J gene TRBJ2-7; 8 bases agree with TRBD2. Germline CDR1 MNHNS, CDR2 SASEGT. This CDR3 is built from 14 residues. The V segment lost 5 bases and the J segment 6 bases; nucleotides outside the gene matches: 9. CDR3 nucleotide sequence: TGTGCCAGCAGTTCGGGGCTAGCGGGCACCGAGCAGTACTTC. Its protein is CASSSGLAGTEQYF.

The CDR3 reads CASSFRTINTEAFF. Written as DNA, the CDR3 is TGTGCCAGCAGTTTCCGGACAATTAACACTGAAGCTTTCTTT. The chain combines TRBV28 with TRBJ1-1; D might be TRBD1 (5 bases). This CDR3 comprises 14 residues. Germline CDR1 and CDR2: MDHEN and SYDVKM. V was cut by 3 bases and J by 2 bases, with 10 bases left in between.

The chain recombines TRBV28 with TRBJ2-5; 8 bases are shared with TRBD2. The junction had 8 bases not matched to a gene; V was cut back by 6 bases and J by 5 bases. CDR1 MDHEN and CDR2 SYDVKM come from the germline V gene. The CDR3 runs to 14 residues. The chain's CDR3 is CASRPSGSRETQYF. CDR3 coding DNA: TGTGCCAGCAGGCCAAGCGGGAGCAGGGAGACCCAGTACTTC.

The chain employs TRBV18 and TRBJ2-2; 7 bases map to TRBD1. CDR3 length: 16 amino acids. V lost 2 bases, J lost 0 bases, and 3 bases stayed unmatched. Germline CDR1 KGHSH, CDR2 LQKENI. The CDR3 loop reads CASSPSQGANTGELFF. CDR3 sequence (DNA): TGTGCCAGCTCACCATCCCAGGGGGCGAACACCGGGGAGCTGTTTTTT.

This chain connects TRBV7-2 to TRBJ2-5, with 8 bases lining up with TRBD2. The CDR3 has 17 residues. CDR1 SGHTA and CDR2 FQGNSA come from the germline V gene. The junction had 11 bases not matched to a gene; V was cut back by 0 bases and J by 5 bases. The DNA of the CDR3 is TGTGCCAGCAGCTTAGCGGGTAGCGGGATATGGGGCGAGACCCAGTACTTC. Translated: CASSLAGSGIWGETQYF.

Comments on this clone: Other nucleotide sequences in the sample specify the same CDR3. This chain joins TRBV5-1 and TRBJ2-7; the D gene is possibly TRBD1 (5 bases). Deletions cut 0 bases from V and 2 bases from J, with 9 bases between. Germline CDR1 and CDR2: SGHRS and YFSETQ. This CDR3 has 14 residues. CDR3 in DNA: TGCGCCAGCAGCTTGGGCGACAGCCCCTACGAGCAGTACTTC. Protein: CASSLGDSPYEQYF.

For this clone: This sample includes further DNA sequences coding for the same CDR3. The chain uses TRBV28 and TRBJ1-4; no reliable D call. Trimming left V 9 bases short and J 7 bases short, with 15 bases between. Germline V gene data show CDR1 as MDHEN and CDR2 as SYDVKM. The CDR3 consists of 13 residues. CDR3 region: CASRGTGSEKLFF. The CDR3 coding sequence is TGTGCCAGTAGAGGCACCGGGAGTGAAAAACTGTTTTTT.

The chain couples TRBV5-1 to TRBJ1-2; D might be TRBD1 (5 bases). V shed 1 base and J shed 5 bases, with 12 bases lying between them. The CDR3 length is 14 residues. Germline loops: CDR1 SGHRS, CDR2 YFSETQ. CDR3 sequence (DNA): TGCGCCAGCAGCTTGTTGCGGGGCCGGTATGGCTACACCTTC. Translated, it gives CASSLLRGRYGYTF.

The J gene is TRBJ2-6, the V gene TRBV5-1, with TRBD1 matching 7 bases. The ends lost 4 bases at V and 8 bases at J; junction bases unmatched: 21. The germline V gene encodes CDR1 SGHRS and CDR2 YFSETQ. The CDR3 runs to 19 residues. CDR3 sequence: CASSKRLTGNNSPSNVLTF. Written as DNA, the CDR3 is TGCGCCAGCAGCAAACGACTGACAGGGAACAACTCTCCGTCCAACGTCCTGACTTTC.

This chain uses TRBV18 with TRBJ2-6, with D unresolved. The germline V and J ends were trimmed by 4 bases and 4 bases, with 5 bases remaining between them. CDR3 length equals 13 residues. The germline V gene has CDR1 KGHSH and CDR2 LQKENI. CDR3 nucleotide sequence: TGTGCCAGCTCACTCACCGGGGCCAACGTCCTGACTTTC. This gives the protein CASSLTGANVLTF.

The chain uses TRBV2 and TRBJ2-3, with D unclear. Germline V gene sequence: CDR1 SNHLY, CDR2 FYNNEI. The V and J ends lost 8 bases and 2 bases respectively, with 5 bases between them. The CDR3 contains 11 residues. In DNA, the CDR3 is TGTGCCAGCGGGTACACAGATACGCAGTATTTT. It translates to CASGYTDTQYF.

V is TRBV5-1 and J is TRBJ2-3, with unresolved D. Germline lookup yields CDR1 SGHRS and CDR2 YFSETQ. Trimming took 4 bases from V and 2 from J, leaving 11 bases between them. This CDR3 spans 14 amino acids. CDR3 sequence (DNA): TGCGCCAGCAGCATCACACACAACACAGATACGCAGTATTTT. It translates to CASSITHNTDTQYF. Complete variable domain (other parts from reference TRBV5-1 and TRBJ2-3): KAGVTQTPRYLIKTRGQQVTLSCSPISGHRSVSWYQQTPGQGLQFLFEYFSETQRNKGNFPGRFSGRQFSNSRSEMNVSTLELGDSALYLCASSITHNTDTQYFGPGTRLTVL.

V gene TRBV9 combines with J gene TRBJ2-7, with TRBD2 matching over 10 bases. The CDR3 length is 15 residues. Germline CDR1 is SGDLS and CDR2 is YYNGEE. V was clipped by 0 bases and J by 4 bases; unmatched bases: 4. CDR3 DNA sequence: TGTGCCAGCAGCGTAGGTACTAGCGGGATGTACGAGCAGTACTTC. This encodes CASSVGTSGMYEQYF.

The chain links TRBV5-1 to TRBJ1-2; possibly TRBD1 for D (6 bases). The CDR3 length is 16 residues. Trimming cost V 0 bases and J 5 bases, with 17 bases left between them. The V gene's germline CDR1 is SGHRS and CDR2 YFSETQ. The CDR3 sequence is CASSLGSGASIYGYTF. The CDR3 DNA sequence: TGCGCCAGCAGCTTGGGGTCAGGGGCCTCTATTTATGGCTACACCTTC.

J is TRBJ2-7 and V is TRBV5-8; 15 nucleotides match TRBD2. V gave up 4 bases and J gave up 2 bases; unmatched junction bases: 7. Germline V gene data show CDR1 as SGHTS and CDR2 as YDEGEE. The CDR3 has 17 residues. The CDR3 DNA follows: TGTGCCAGCAGCCTATACCGGACTAGCGGGAGGGCCTACGAGCAGTACTTC. The encoded protein is CASSLYRTSGRAYEQYF.

The chain carries TRBV6-1 and TRBJ1-2; TRBD1 agrees at 7 bases. The ends lost 5 bases at V and 8 bases at J; junction bases unmatched: 8. This CDR3 comprises 13 residues. Germline V gene sequence: CDR1 MNHNS, CDR2 SASEGT. The DNA for the CDR3 is TGTGCCAGCAGTTGGCAGGGGGATCAAGGCTACACCTTC. This codes for CASSWQGDQGYTF.